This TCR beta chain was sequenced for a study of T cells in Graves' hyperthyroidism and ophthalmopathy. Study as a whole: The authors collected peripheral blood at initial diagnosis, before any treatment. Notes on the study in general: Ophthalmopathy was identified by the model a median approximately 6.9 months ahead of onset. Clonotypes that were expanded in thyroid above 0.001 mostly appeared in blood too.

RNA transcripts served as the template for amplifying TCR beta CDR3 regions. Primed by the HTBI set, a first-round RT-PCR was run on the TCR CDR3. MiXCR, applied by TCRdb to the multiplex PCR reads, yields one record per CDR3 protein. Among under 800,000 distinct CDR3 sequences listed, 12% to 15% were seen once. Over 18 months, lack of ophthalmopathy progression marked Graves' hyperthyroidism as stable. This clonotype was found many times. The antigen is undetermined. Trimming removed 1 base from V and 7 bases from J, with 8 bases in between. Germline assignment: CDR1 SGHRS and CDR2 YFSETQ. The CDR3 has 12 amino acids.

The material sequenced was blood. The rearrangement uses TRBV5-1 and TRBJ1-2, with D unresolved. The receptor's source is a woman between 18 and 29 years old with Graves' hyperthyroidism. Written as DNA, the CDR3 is TGCGCCAGCAGCTTGTTCAGGAGTGGCTACACCTTC. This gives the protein CASSLFRSGYTF.